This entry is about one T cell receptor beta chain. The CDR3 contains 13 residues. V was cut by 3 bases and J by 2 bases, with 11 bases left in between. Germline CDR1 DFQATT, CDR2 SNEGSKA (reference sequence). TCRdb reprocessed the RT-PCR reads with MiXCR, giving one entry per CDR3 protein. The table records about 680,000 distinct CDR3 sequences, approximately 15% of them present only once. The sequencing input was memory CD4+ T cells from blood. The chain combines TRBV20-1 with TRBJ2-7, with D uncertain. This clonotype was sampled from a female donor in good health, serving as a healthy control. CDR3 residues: CSASMFATYEQYF. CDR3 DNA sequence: TGCAGTGCTAGTATGTTTGCGACCTACGAGCAGTACTTC.